The clone carrying this T cell receptor beta chain was detected only once. The sample comes from a study of blood T cell repertoires in COVID-19. Authors' processing steps: It was from reference gene primer amplification that nucleated cell counts were estimated. Sequencing was performed with immunoSEQ multiplex PCR; in TCRdb, only in-frame clones are kept and a portion is missing. The V and J calls and clone size were taken over from that table, and D and trimming were inferred from the DNA. The sample consists of over 130,000 clones, 76% of them appearing once. The sequence derives from a woman older than 75 with active or convalescent COVID-19. The sample taken for sequencing was peripheral blood.

CDR3: CAWSNAGTSGGLGKETQYF. The DNA of the CDR3 is TGTGCCTGGAGTAATGCGGGGACTAGCGGGGGGCTCGGTAAAGAGACCCAGTACTTC. The gene calls are TRBV30 and TRBJ2-5; TRBD2 matches 15 bases. V dropped 2 bases and J dropped 3; count of bases not matched to a gene: 13. The CDR3 contains 19 residues. Germline V gene lookup returns CDR1 GTSNPN and CDR2 SVGIG (reference sequence).